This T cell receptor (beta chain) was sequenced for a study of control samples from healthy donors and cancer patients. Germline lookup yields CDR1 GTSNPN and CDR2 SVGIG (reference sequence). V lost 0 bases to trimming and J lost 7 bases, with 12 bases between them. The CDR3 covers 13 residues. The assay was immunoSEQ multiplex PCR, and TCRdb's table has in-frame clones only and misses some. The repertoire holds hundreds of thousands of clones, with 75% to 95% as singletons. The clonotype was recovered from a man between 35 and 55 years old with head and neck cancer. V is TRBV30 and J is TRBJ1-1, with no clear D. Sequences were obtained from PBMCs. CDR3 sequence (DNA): TGTGCCTGGAGTGTAGAAGGAGACGATGAAGCTTTCTTT. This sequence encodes CAWSVEGDDEAFF.